Listed here are 10 T cell receptor beta chains from one sample, sequenced in a study of blood T cell repertoires in COVID-19. Repertoires were generated with immunoSEQ multiplex PCR, while TCRdb's copy carries only in-frame clones and drops some. The table lists 350,000 to 400,000 clones, 86% of them singletons. Sequencing was carried out using peripheral blood. The receptor set was obtained from a woman aged 60 to 75 with COVID-19, enrolled during active disease.

The genes are TRBV5-4 and TRBJ2-2; a weak D match, TRBD2 (5 bases). Germline assignment: CDR1 SGHNT and CDR2 YYREEE (reference sequence). The CDR3 covers 15 residues. V lost 0 bases and J lost 7, with 13 bases in between. The CDR3 protein is CASSLATSRGGELFF. The CDR3 bases are TGTGCCAGCAGCTTGGCGACCAGTCGGGGCGGGGAGCTGTTTTTT.

This clone is a singleton in its sample. The chain combines TRBV6-5 with TRBJ2-7, with D possibly being TRBD1 (6 bases). V was trimmed by 2 bases and J by 2 bases, leaving 10 bases between them. CDR3 size: 14 residues. Per germline, CDR1 MNHEY and CDR2 SVGAGI. The CDR3 spells CASSYVGAAYEQYF. The DNA of the CDR3 is TGTGCCAGCAGTTACGTGGGGGCCGCCTACGAGCAGTACTTC.

The genes are TRBV6-1 and TRBJ1-1, with D maybe TRBD1 (5 bases). Germline V lookup: CDR1 MNHNS, CDR2 SASEGT. V was cut by 2 bases and J by 6 bases, with 13 bases left in between. The CDR3 loop spans 14 amino acids. The CDR3 nucleotides read TGTGCCAGCAGTGAACCGACAGTTGTGGCTGAAGCTTTCTTT. Encoded protein: CASSEPTVVAEAFF.

V and J are TRBV19 and TRBJ2-7, with TRBD1 matching 9 bases. There are 13 residues in the CDR3. Germline loops: CDR1 LNHDA, CDR2 SQIVND (reference sequence). V trimming: 8 bases; J trimming: 3 bases; junction bases outside the gene matches: 5. DNA of the CDR3: TGTGCCAGTGGCCCGGGACAGGGCTACGAGCAGTACTTC. It yields the protein CASGPGQGYEQYF.

The chain employs TRBV30 and TRBJ1-5; a possible D gene is TRBD1 (5 bases). The length of the CDR3 is 15 residues. Trimming shortened V by 5 bases and J by 2 bases, and 16 bases separated the two germline ends. Germline V gives CDR1 GTSNPN, CDR2 SVGIG (reference sequence). In nucleotides, the CDR3 is TGTGCCTGGTCTGGTCGCGAAGGGGGCAATCAGCCCCAGCATTTT. The encoded protein is CAWSGREGGNQPQHF.

This clone occurred a few times. V gene TRBV7-9 combines with J gene TRBJ2-7; 7 nucleotides align to TRBD2. CDR1 SEHNR and CDR2 FQNEAQ come from the germline V gene (reference sequence). The CDR3 is 13 amino acids. After removal of 1 base from V and 6 bases from J, the junction contained 3 bases not matched to a gene. The CDR3 DNA follows: TGTGCCAGCAGCTTAGTACTAGCGTCCGAGCAGTACTTC. Residues: CASSLVLASEQYF.

The chain joins TRBV3-1 (or the pseudogene TRBV3-2) to TRBJ1-2, with 7 positions matching TRBD1. Germline trimming cut 1 base from V and 8 bases from J; bases unmatched to any gene: 4. Germline CDR1 is LGHDT and CDR2 is YNNKEL (reference sequence). This CDR3 has 13 residues. CDR3 sequence (DNA): TGTGCCAGCAGCCAAGCACAGGGGAGCGGCTACACCTTC. Amino acid sequence: CASSQAQGSGYTF.

The rearrangement joins TRBV7-8 to TRBJ1-5; D gene ambiguous. Germline loops: CDR1 SGHVS, CDR2 FQNEAQ. CDR3 length: 15 amino acids. Trimming took 1 base from V and 2 from J, leaving 9 bases between them. The CDR3 DNA reads TGTGCCAGCAGCTTAGGATCGCGAGGCAATCAGCCCCAGCATTTT. Translated, it gives CASSLGSRGNQPQHF.

The chain's CDR3 is CASSARTSGGYHEQYF. CDR3 sequence (DNA): TGTGCCAGCAGCGCGAGGACTAGCGGGGGGTACCACGAGCAGTACTTC. The V and J genes are TRBV9 and TRBJ2-7, with 14 nucleotides matching TRBD2. Trimming cost V 3 bases and J 5 bases; bases outside gene matches: 7. This CDR3 is 16 amino acids long. Germline V CDR1 and CDR2: SGDLS, YYNGEE. The entire variable domain, with the rest obtained from reference TRBV9 and TRBJ2-7, is as follows: DSGVTQTPKHLITATGQRVTLRCSPRSGDLSVYWYQQSLDQGLQFLIQYYNGEERAKGNILERFSAQQFPDLHSELNLSSLELGDSALYFCASSARTSGGYHEQYFGPGTRLTVT.

V gene TRBV7-6 combines with J gene TRBJ2-3; 7 bases map to TRBD1. Losses at the gene ends were 5 bases for V and 0 bases for J; bases not matched to a gene: 8. In germline, CDR1 is SGHVS, CDR2 FNYEAQ. This CDR3 is built from 16 residues. The CDR3 coding sequence is TGTGCCAGCAGCCAGCTAGACAGGGCTAGCACAGATACGCAGTATTTT. Translating gives CASSQLDRASTDTQYF.